These 16 T cell receptor beta chains were sequenced from one sample in a study of blood T cell repertoires in COVID-19. This table comes from immunoSEQ multiplex PCR, and its TCRdb copy is limited to in-frame clones, with some not included. The table records roughly 38,000 clones, 65% to 75% of them present only once. Sequencing was done on a sample of peripheral blood. The receptors originated from a man in his sixties or seventies with COVID-19, enrolled during active disease.

CDR3 DNA sequence: TGCGCCAGCAGCTATGGGCGCGGGGGCCTGAACACTGAAGCTTTCTTT. It codes for CASSYGRGGLNTEAFF. The gene calls are TRBV5-1 and TRBJ1-1; D possibly corresponds to TRBD1 (6 bases). From germline, CDR1 is SGHRS and CDR2 YFSETQ. The CDR3 has 16 residues. The V and J ends lost 3 bases and 0 bases respectively, with 15 bases between them.

V and J are TRBV30 and TRBJ2-2; D call uncertain. Trimming took off 3 bases at V and 8 bases at J, with 13 bases between the two ends. The germline CDR1 and CDR2 sequences are GTSNPN and SVGIG (reference sequence). The CDR3 is 13 amino acids. The CDR3 protein is CAWRRHLEGELFF. The CDR3 DNA follows: TGTGCCTGGAGGCGGCATTTGGAAGGGGAGCTGTTTTTT.

The chain joins TRBV10-3 to TRBJ1-2, with D hard to call. The CDR3 has 12 residues. The V end was cut by 2 bases, the J end by 10 bases, with 11 bases between. CDR1 is ENHRY and CDR2 is SYGVKD in the germline V gene. CDR3 amino acids: CAISEAGSDYTF. CDR3 DNA sequence: TGTGCCATCAGTGAGGCAGGATCCGACTACACCTTC.

This chain uses TRBV9 with TRBJ1-4; 12 nucleotides line up with TRBD1. J gave up 8 bases and V 8 bases, and 7 bases lay outside the gene matches. The CDR3 extends over 14 amino acids. Germline V gene data show CDR1 as SGDLS and CDR2 as YYNGEE. The CDR3: CASSRDRGREKLFF. In nucleotides, the CDR3 is TGTGCCAGTTCAAGGGACAGGGGGCGGGAAAAACTGTTTTTT.

V is TRBV30 and J is TRBJ1-5; a possible D gene is TRBD1 (5 bases). V dropped 3 bases and J dropped 5 bases, with 8 bases sitting between them. The length of the CDR3 is 12 residues. Germline-derived CDR1 and CDR2 are GTSNPN and SVGIG (reference sequence). The CDR3 reads CAWSRADQPQHF. The CDR3 bases are TGTGCCTGGAGCAGGGCTGATCAGCCCCAGCATTTT.

A few counts support this clone. The CDR3 bases are TGTGCCAGCAGCGATGGGGGGAATCGTGAAAAACTGTTTTTT. Encoded protein: CASSDGGNREKLFF. This chain links TRBV7-9 with TRBJ1-4, with a possible D match to TRBD1 (5 bases). The V gene's germline CDR1 is SEHNR and CDR2 FQNEAQ (reference sequence). This CDR3 is built from 14 residues. V lost 5 bases, J lost 7 bases, and 14 bases lay in between.

The chain employs TRBV5-6 and TRBJ1-1, with D unresolved. V was pared by 3 bases and J by 2 bases, with 14 bases between. This CDR3 spans 15 amino acids. CDR1 and CDR2 (germline): SGHDT, YYEEEE. The CDR3 DNA sequence: TGTGCCAGCAGCTCGACGGGAGGTTCTAACACTGAAGCTTTCTTT. Translating it yields CASSSTGGSNTEAFF.

The chain joins TRBV7-9 to TRBJ2-3, with 9 bases matching TRBD1. The junction had 10 bases not matched to a gene; V was cut back by 5 bases and J by 4 bases. The V gene's germline CDR1 is SEHNR and CDR2 FQNEAQ (reference sequence). The CDR3 runs 16 residues. CDR3 nucleotide sequence: TGTGCCAGCAGCCCCCGGGACAGGGACTTTTCAGATACGCAGTATTTT. Translating it yields CASSPRDRDFSDTQYF.

Only a few counts were recorded for this clone. This rearrangement joins TRBV9 to TRBJ1-2; 7 positions agree with TRBD1. This CDR3 comprises 15 residues. Trimming took 3 bases from V and 4 from J; bases not matched to a gene: 9. Germline V gene data show CDR1 as SGDLS and CDR2 as YYNGEE. The CDR3 DNA is TGTGCCAGCAGCGGCTCCCTCCGGGACAGCTATGGCTACACCTTC. Amino acids: CASSGSLRDSYGYTF.

The V call is TRBV23-1, the J call TRBJ2-1, with 10 bases aligning to TRBD2. TRBV23-1 is classed as an ORF, of uncertain function. V was clipped by 8 bases and J by 1 base; unmatched bases: 11. The CDR3 sequence is 17 residues long. CDR3 DNA: TGCGCCAGCTCATACAACGGACTAGCGGAATCCTACAATGAGCAGTTCTTC. Translating it yields CASSYNGLAESYNEQFF.

V usage is TRBV30 and J usage is TRBJ1-2, with D possibly matching TRBD1 (6 bases). The CDR3 is 12 amino acids. Trimming removed 8 bases at V and 2 bases at J, with 12 bases between. Per the germline V gene, CDR1 is GTSNPN and CDR2 is SVGIG (reference sequence). The CDR3 region has the DNA TGTGCCGAAAGGGACACGAACTATGGCTACACCTTC. Its protein product is CAERDTNYGYTF.

V usage is TRBV12-3 or TRBV12-4 and J usage is TRBJ1-4, with D maybe TRBD1 (6 bases). CDR3 length equals 13 residues. V was shortened by 9 bases and J by 1 base, with 9 bases between the two germline ends. The DNA for the CDR3 is TGTGCCAGTACGGGACAAACTAATGAAAAACTGTTTTTT. This encodes CASTGQTNEKLFF.

The V and J genes are TRBV7-7 and TRBJ2-2; TRBD1 aligns across 9 bases. CDR1 is SSHAT and CDR2 is FNYEAQ in the germline V gene (reference sequence). There are 16 residues in the CDR3. Losses at the gene ends were 1 base for V and 3 bases for J; bases not matched to a gene: 3. DNA for the CDR3: TGTGCCAGCAGCTTAGAAGGGACAGGGTACACCGGGGAGCTGTTTTTT. Translation: CASSLEGTGYTGELFF.

The rearrangement uses TRBV29-1 and TRBJ1-2; D is undetermined. The CDR3 has 11 amino acids. The V gene's germline CDR1 is SQVTM and CDR2 ANQGSEA. V gave up 1 base and J gave up 4 bases, with 4 bases separating them. CDR3 bases: TGCAGCGTTGAAGCAGTCTATGGCTACACCTTC. It codes for CSVEAVYGYTF. The full variable domain, rest sourced from reference TRBV29-1 and TRBJ1-2, is SAVISQKPSRDICQRGTSLTIQCQVDSQVTMMFWYRQQPGQSLTLIATANQGSEATYESGFVIDKFPISRPNLTFSTLTVSNMSPEDSSIYLCSVEAVYGYTFGSGTRLTVV.

The J gene is TRBJ2-1, the V gene TRBV7-2, with 8 bases fitting TRBD1. After removal of 5 bases from V and 7 bases from J, the junction contained 13 bases not matched to a gene. This CDR3 contains 16 residues. Germline V gene sequence: CDR1 SGHTA, CDR2 FQGNSA. CDR3 DNA sequence: TGTGCCAGCAGCCTGTCTCAAGGACAGGGCTATAATGAGCAGTTCTTC. This encodes CASSLSQGQGYNEQFF.

This clone has a single count. The rearrangement links TRBV5-1 to TRBJ2-7; 11 nucleotides line up with TRBD1. CDR1 SGHRS and CDR2 YFSETQ come from the germline V gene. The CDR3 length is 14 residues. V lost 5 bases, J lost 7 bases, and 8 bases stayed unmatched. The CDR3 sequence: CASSKGTGGMEQYF. The DNA for the CDR3 is TGCGCCAGCAGTAAGGGGACAGGGGGTATGGAGCAGTACTTC.